This T cell receptor (beta chain) emerged from a study of Ad26.COV2.S vaccination and SARS-CoV-2 variants. From germline, CDR1 is SNHLY and CDR2 FYNNEI. CDR3 size: 17 residues. Trimming took 0 bases from V and 1 from J, leaving 12 bases between them. Study-wide results and caveats: Vaccinees showed greater spike-specific TCR breadth than placebo recipients. There was a possibility that the TCR breadth and depth analyses underestimated total T cell responses. People who got the vaccine or the placebo had similar non-spike TCR breadth.

Comment on this clone: Its antigen remains unidentified.

As to treatment: about 20 received Ad26.COV2.S at low or high dose, single or two shots; about 5 received placebo; per-sample allocation not given. Sampling happened 63 days after the first vaccine or placebo injection. The study used a vaccine consisting of an Ad26 vector that expressed Wuhan-strain SARS-CoV-2 spike. Using immunoSEQ multiplex PCR, the repertoire was profiled, and TCRdb retains in-frame clones only, with some absent. Of about 350,000 clones listed, 88% were seen once; the top ten hold 6.4%. The clonotype comes from a person between 18 and 59 years old who received the Ad26.COV2.S COVID-19 vaccine or a placebo. The chain employs TRBV2 and TRBJ1-4; D may be TRBD1 (6 bases). The sample in question was peripheral blood, obtained in a trial of Ad26.COV2.S vaccine versus placebo. The CDR3 DNA reads as TGTGCCAGCAGTGAAGCACCAACAGGGTTAACTAATGAAAAACTGTTTTTT. It yields the protein CASSEAPTGLTNEKLFF.